These T cell receptor beta chains were read from a single sample in a study of T cells in Graves' hyperthyroidism and ophthalmopathy. TCRdb analysed the multiplex PCR reads with MiXCR anew, one entry per CDR3 protein. The data contain some 300,000 distinct CDR3 sequences, roughly an eighth of them seen just once; the ten biggest clones take up roughly 7.9%. Input material: blood. These receptors came from a woman in her thirties or forties with Graves' hyperthyroidism. CDR3s leave out the opening cysteine and the closing phenylalanine or tryptophan.

v_call: TRBV7-6; cdr3_length: 15; j_call: TRBJ2-1; cdr3_aa: ASSLRFSFEGLNEQF
v_call: TRBV20-1; cdr3_length: 12; j_call: TRBJ2-7; cdr3_aa: SARESGSTYEQY
v_call: TRBV11-2; cdr3_length: 11; j_call: TRBJ1-2; cdr3_aa: ASSLEGTNGYT
v_call: TRBV27; cdr3_length: 12; j_call: TRBJ1-1; cdr3_aa: ASGLGGFNTEAF
v_call: TRBV28; cdr3_length: 10; j_call: TRBJ1-2; cdr3_aa: ASAGPGYGYT
v_call: TRBV20-1; cdr3_length: 13; j_call: TRBJ1-5; cdr3_aa: SARDRGGWNQPQH
v_call: TRBV6-5; cdr3_length: 15; j_call: TRBJ2-7; cdr3_aa: ASSYLPPSGPSYEQY
v_call: TRBV30; cdr3_length: 12; j_call: TRBJ2-3; cdr3_aa: AWSGGQRADTQY
v_call: TRBV2; cdr3_length: 13; j_call: TRBJ2-7; cdr3_aa: ASRGTSSLDYEQY
v_call: TRBV11-2; cdr3_length: 13; j_call: TRBJ2-3; cdr3_aa: ASSFGLAGADTQY
v_call: TRBV6-2/TRBV6-3; cdr3_length: 12; j_call: TRBJ2-6; cdr3_aa: ASRSSSGANVLT
v_call: TRBV20-1; cdr3_length: 14; j_call: TRBJ2-5; cdr3_aa: SAGGVAGVRGETQY
v_call: TRBV27; cdr3_length: 13; j_call: TRBJ1-2; cdr3_aa: ASRPRGQRDYGYT
v_call: TRBV5-1; cdr3_length: 17; j_call: TRBJ2-2; cdr3_aa: ASSRTSGRAHTFSGELF
v_call: TRBV7-9; cdr3_length: 13; j_call: TRBJ1-5; cdr3_aa: ASSLELGSSQPQH
v_call: TRBV13; cdr3_length: 12; j_call: TRBJ1-2; cdr3_aa: ASSLGGSRQGYT
v_call: TRBV24-1; cdr3_length: 13; j_call: TRBJ2-3; cdr3_aa: ATSDLWEVVDTQY
v_call: TRBV7-8; cdr3_length: 13; j_call: TRBJ1-2; cdr3_aa: ASSPGGAVRSGYT
v_call: TRBV5-1; cdr3_length: 10; j_call: TRBJ1-1; cdr3_aa: ASSSRNTEAF
v_call: TRBV24-1; cdr3_length: 12; j_call: TRBJ2-7; cdr3_aa: ATSSAGGGYEQY
v_call: TRBV6-1; cdr3_length: 13; j_call: TRBJ1-1; cdr3_aa: ASSPWQGAVTEAF
v_call: TRBV10-3; cdr3_length: 11; j_call: TRBJ2-5; cdr3_aa: AISDPKEWNQY
v_call: TRBV19; cdr3_length: 13; j_call: TRBJ1-6; cdr3_aa: ASSIARDTFSPLH
v_call: TRBV6-2/TRBV6-3; cdr3_length: 15; j_call: TRBJ2-7; cdr3_aa: ASSYQGLAFSSYEQY
v_call: TRBV28; cdr3_length: 10; j_call: TRBJ1-2; cdr3_aa: ASKQAFSGYT
v_call: TRBV28; cdr3_length: 12; j_call: TRBJ2-4; cdr3_aa: ASSLQYRKNIQY
v_call: TRBV19; cdr3_length: 13; j_call: TRBJ2-5; cdr3_aa: ASTPRGLVTETQY
v_call: TRBV6-1; cdr3_length: 13; j_call: TRBJ2-1; cdr3_aa: ASSRADSSYNEQF